This TCR beta chain was found in a study of CD8+ T cells in alopecia areata. The wider study: Tofacitinib was taken orally by treated patients, and the dose was 5 to 10 mg twice daily. Study-level results: Higher clonality and more expanded CD8+ clones appeared in lesional than normal scalp.

Extracted RNA was reverse transcribed into cDNA, the sequencing template. Libraries were prepared by immunoSEQ multiplex PCR; TCRdb keeps only in-frame clonotypes and omits some of them. There are 250,000 to 300,000 clones in the sample; roughly 60% occur only once, and under 2% lies in the top ten. Germline lookup yields CDR1 SNHLY and CDR2 FYNNEI. The length of the CDR3 is 12 residues. V lost 9 bases and J lost 2, with 10 bases in between. Described treatment: oral pan-JAK inhibitor, 5-10 mg twice daily. CD4+ and CD8+ T cells were sorted from PBMCs stained for CD3, CD4 and CD8. This clone was recorded a few times. Antigen: not known.

This TCR derives from a human donor with alopecia areata. V usage is TRBV2 and J usage is TRBJ2-5, with a possible D match to TRBD1 (5 bases). The material was CD4+ T cells sorted from blood, obtained at week 24, from a patient treated with tofacitinib. This chain's CDR3 is CARSPGQETQYF. The CDR3 region has the DNA TGTGCCAGGTCCCCAGGGCAAGAGACCCAGTACTTC. Full variable domain (outside the CDR3, taken from reference TRBV2 and TRBJ2-5): EPEVTQTPSHQVTQMGQEVILRCVPISNHLYFYWYRQILGQKVEFLVSFYNNEISEKSEIFDDQFSVERPDGSNFTLKIRSTKLEDSAMYFCARSPGQETQYFGPGTRLLVL.